This record looks at one TCR beta chain sequence and its context. Its antigen is unidentified. Clones were read by immunoSEQ multiplex PCR, and TCRdb kept only the in-frame ones, dropping some. Here the sample spans about 56,000 clones, 80% to 90% being singletons. Per germline, CDR1 SGHTS and CDR2 YDEGEE. The length of the CDR3 is 16 residues. Trimming removed 0 bases from V and 3 bases from J, with 15 bases in between. This sample was included in a study of T cell responses to AZD1222 COVID-19 vaccine. As for the study in general: Second doses were pooled across both intervals (about 4 or about 12 weeks). General study points: White British people made up most donors, females outnumbered males, and clonal diversity was possibly underestimated. Targets within unmutated variant regions were reportedly found for nearly half of spike-specific TCRs. Receipt of two AZD1222 doses was followed by a rise in Spike-specific TCR breadth and depth.

The source was peripheral blood, collected on day 0 of AZD1222 vaccination. The origin of this receptor is an adult in good health. V gene TRBV5-8 combines with J gene TRBJ1-2; D remains ambiguous. This CDR3 reads CASSLVGRPGDYGYTF. In nucleotides, the CDR3 is TGTGCCAGCAGCTTGGTTGGACGCCCTGGGGACTATGGCTACACCTTC.